This T cell receptor beta chain was sequenced in a study of early stage breast cancer tumors. The CDR3 covers 13 residues. The ends were cut back, 0 bases at V and 8 bases at J, with 11 bases in the middle. Germline V gene data show CDR1 as SGHNT and CDR2 as YYREEE (reference sequence). The assay was immunoSEQ multiplex PCR, and TCRdb's table has in-frame clones only and misses some. Of about 50,000 clones listed, more than 60% are singletons. The source of this sequence is a person aged 25 to 40 with breast cancer. Source material: blood. The rearrangement joins TRBV5-4 to TRBJ1-2; weak D call: TRBD1 (6 bases). Written as DNA, the CDR3 is TGTGCCAGCAGCTTGGGGGGCAGGGGAGGCTACACCTTC. Translated: CASSLGGRGGYTF.